These T cell receptor beta chains were read from a single sample in a study of identical twins. MiXCR, run by TCRdb on the 5' RACE reads, gives a single entry per CDR3 protein. The table lists about 470,000 distinct CDR3 sequences, roughly 26% of them singletons. The same data also went into a second study, on T cells expressing NK-cell markers.

Sequenced sample: CD4+ T cells sorted from blood. These receptors all stem from a woman in her late teens or twenties in good health. The conserved cysteine and the conserved F or W are not part of the CDR3 here.

V gene: TRBV5-1
CDR3 protein: ASSQSQAGGNEQF

V gene: TRBV19
CDR3 protein: ASTGQLITGELF

V gene: TRBV12-3/TRBV12-4
CDR3 protein: ASRNRKSTDTQY

V gene: TRBV7-6
CDR3 protein: ASSLGGSPRTDTQY

V gene: TRBV7-2
CDR3 protein: ASSLFGMGPQH

V gene: TRBV27
CDR3 protein: ASTTARDTEAF

V gene: TRBV5-6
CDR3 protein: ASSLLEIKYYEQY

V gene: TRBV6-2/TRBV6-3
CDR3 protein: ASRWGLTGELF

V gene: TRBV7-9
CDR3 protein: ASSSIDRFVYEQY

V gene: TRBV7-9
CDR3 protein: ASSYGSGNYGYT

V gene: TRBV11-2
CDR3 protein: ASSLLSYGGNAEQF

V gene: TRBV20-1
CDR3 protein: SSSRGEETQY

V gene: TRBV5-5
CDR3 protein: ASSSPGRGEQETQY

V gene: TRBV12-3/TRBV12-4
CDR3 protein: ASSPRGGWEDTQY

V gene: TRBV12-3/TRBV12-4
CDR3 protein: ASSFRGHNEQF

V gene: TRBV29-1
CDR3 protein: SVAGEWGTEAF

V gene: TRBV7-3
CDR3 protein: ASSSQTNSPLH

V gene: TRBV4-2
CDR3 protein: ASSQDLGPAETQY

V gene: TRBV6-1
CDR3 protein: ARGGTGGGNEQY

V gene: TRBV10-2
CDR3 protein: ASSLIISYNEQF

V gene: TRBV5-1
CDR3 protein: ASSYYLAGGETQY

V gene: TRBV5-1
CDR3 protein: ASSYSLAGGTDTQY

V gene: TRBV5-1
CDR3 protein: ASSLARTTSGGAAYNEQF

V gene: TRBV6-5
CDR3 protein: ASSSATSGSREQF

V gene: TRBV3-1
CDR3 protein: ASSQGGPAGETQY

V gene: TRBV29-1
CDR3 protein: GGVEFNEKLF

V gene: TRBV20-1
CDR3 protein: SAASGSYADTQY

V gene: TRBV7-9
CDR3 protein: ASSLGSGSSNQPQH

V gene: TRBV10-3
CDR3 protein: AIRGHTGDLAEAF

V gene: TRBV29-1
CDR3 protein: SVGTSGYNEQF

V gene: TRBV5-1
CDR3 protein: ASSSGDEQY

V gene: TRBV10-2
CDR3 protein: ASRGSGSGGLNYGYT

V gene: TRBV5-1
CDR3 protein: ASSLLGGEHTEAF

V gene: TRBV5-1
CDR3 protein: ASSPRGGPTGDTQY

V gene: TRBV20-1
CDR3 protein: SGGNRVSHGYT

V gene: TRBV15
CDR3 protein: ATSRFRDGNQPQH

V gene: TRBV6-5
CDR3 protein: ASSSRFSTQETQY

V gene: TRBV9
CDR3 protein: ASSVVAGNTEAF

V gene: TRBV3-1
CDR3 protein: ASSQATQNEQF

V gene: TRBV30
CDR3 protein: AWSVKVGYEQY

V gene: TRBV5-6
CDR3 protein: ASSFQQGPNQPQH

V gene: TRBV11-2
CDR3 protein: ASSLYGPSEQF

V gene: TRBV4-3
CDR3 protein: ASSPYDRNYGYT

V gene: TRBV9
CDR3 protein: ASSVALRDEQF

V gene: TRBV5-1
CDR3 protein: ASSKTGTPYEQY

V gene: TRBV4-3
CDR3 protein: ASGAGRIGETQY

V gene: TRBV12-3/TRBV12-4
CDR3 protein: ASSANRQGYEQY

V gene: TRBV19
CDR3 protein: ASNTDGNPNQPQH

V gene: TRBV7-2
CDR3 protein: ASSLDIGGVYNEQF

V gene: TRBV29-1
CDR3 protein: SGRTGGANEQF

V gene: TRBV5-6
CDR3 protein: ASSLGQGGETEAF

V gene: TRBV5-1
CDR3 protein: ASSLALGDYNEQF

V gene: TRBV12-3/TRBV12-4
CDR3 protein: ASSFRGSSF

V gene: TRBV5-1
CDR3 protein: ASSVYRDQETQY

V gene: TRBV10-3
CDR3 protein: AAAPFLSGTDTQY

V gene: TRBV20-1
CDR3 protein: SAASTSSKRETQY

V gene: TRBV12-3/TRBV12-4
CDR3 protein: ASSFLGRTNENLF

V gene: TRBV5-1
CDR3 protein: ASSSVFSGANVLT

V gene: TRBV7-9
CDR3 protein: ASSSASGANVLT